The T cell receptor (beta chain) described here comes from a study of cytomegalovirus exposure and HLA in healthy donors. CDR1 and CDR2 from the germline V gene are LNHDA and SQIVND (reference sequence). J lost 1 base, V lost 3 bases, and 10 bases had no gene match. The CDR3 loop spans 18 amino acids. Data came from immunoSEQ multiplex PCR; TCRdb stores just in-frame clones and leaves some out. This table has about 130,000 clones, approximately 94% appearing once. Sequenced: PBMCs. The TCR sequence derives from a woman aged 18-29 years in good health and CMV-seronegative. The V gene is TRBV19, the J gene TRBJ1-5, with 9 bases aligning to TRBD1. CDR3 DNA sequence: TGTGCCAGTAGTATGCACGCCGGACAGGGGATAAGCAATCAGCCCCAGCATTTT. As protein: CASSMHAGQGISNQPQHF.